Detailed here is one TCR beta chain. Its antigen remains unidentified. With 2 bases clipped from V and 4 bases from J, the junction kept 3 bases outside the gene matches. The CDR3 is made up of 14 amino acids. Germline-derived CDR1 and CDR2 are LGHNA and YSLEER. This sample was included in a study of cytomegalovirus exposure and HLA in healthy donors. Study-level points and caveats: Associated with cytomegalovirus, according to the listing, were around 170 TCR beta chains. In vitro work confirmed that a few CMV-associated chains recognize CMV antigens.

Sequenced by immunoSEQ multiplex PCR; TCRdb stores in-frame clones only, minus some. This table holds about 110,000 clones, approximately 94% found once. The clonotype originates from a woman between 18 and 30 years old in good health and CMV-seronegative. Specimen: PBMCs. The chain joins TRBV4-3 to TRBJ1-1, with 8 positions matching TRBD1. The CDR3 DNA sequence: TGCGCCAGCAGCCAAAAAACAGGGGGCACTGAAGCTTTCTTT. Translated, it gives CASSQKTGGTEAFF.